What follows describes a single T cell receptor beta chain. Its antigen remains undetermined. No base-level quality is on record; no much larger clone is a single base apart. The CDR3 sequence holds 15 residues, the cysteine and phenylalanine included. Only CDR3 DNA remains: 45 bases, in frame from the first base. V was cut back by 4 bases and J by 4 bases, leaving a gap of 16 bases between them. Sequences KGHSH (CDR1) and LQKENI (CDR2) are obtained from the germline V gene. The CDR3 regions of human TCRbeta chains were analyzed by immunosequencing. The authors' pipeline ran thus. TCRs in the repertoires were matched against a reference library of SARS-CoV-2-specific TCRs that had been generated with the MIRA antigen-specificity platform. Breadth was defined as the fraction of unique TCRs that were SARS-CoV-2-associated, and depth was defined as the fraction of total T cells that were SARS-CoV-2-associated. Using the MIRA data, each spike-specific TCR was assigned both to the spike region to which the TCR was reactive and to a CD4 or CD8 class. Log10-transformed breadth and depth values were compared by one-way ANOVA with Sidak's multiple comparisons tests. Entries here come from immuneACCESS through TCRdb and include only in-frame sequences with V and J called. Some clones fail to appear in such tables; in the studies checked, an unresolved V gene covers under half of the shortfall, and the cause of the remainder is unknown. V and J calls and clone size follow that table, whereas D and trimming were derived from the DNA. The sample records roughly 130,000 clones, around nine tenths of which are singletons. Around 1.7% of the sample belongs to the ten largest clones.

The sample belongs to a study of T cell responses to AZD1222 COVID-19 vaccine (dated by TCRdb to about 2021). Regarding the research as a whole: AZD1222 recipients whose second dose came at about 4 weeks and those whose second dose came at about 12 weeks were combined into one group, since spike-specific TCR depth and breadth did not differ between the two schedules. A total of 233 trial participants underwent TCR sequencing, of whom nearly 210 had received two doses of AZD1222 and about 25 had received two doses of the MenACWY control vaccine. Trial participants were enrolled by age into 18-55, 56-69 and 70-plus year subgroups, with about 150, 27 and 61 TCR-sequenced participants respectively.

What the authors observed across the whole study: After two AZD1222 doses, spike-specific TCR breadth and depth were significantly higher than at day 0 and than in MenACWY recipients. In the small 56-69-year group, the increase in depth fell short of significance, most likely because of low power. Because no day 14 peak-response samples were available, the repertoires could be characterized only after the peak T cell response. Participants were mostly white British, with more females than males. The authors suggested clonal diversity may have been underestimated. The vaccine-associated CD4 TCRs covered the entire spike protein, and the dominant responses fell in regions 160-218 and 743-854. Conclusions about previously exposed vaccinees are limited because only six or seven AZD1222 recipients were SARS-CoV-2 seropositive at baseline. Reportedly, close to half of the unique spike-specific TCRs recognized epitopes lying outside the regions that are mutated in the B.1.351 and B.1.1.7 variants.

Interpreted using the paper, the time point label stands for: baseline before first vaccination. The vaccinee samples were drawn from two UK trials, COV001 and COV002, one of which was a single-blind randomized controlled phase 2/3 trial testing AZD1222 (ChAdOx1 nCoV-19) in healthy adults. Trial participant PBMC samples were collected at day 0 and day 28 after the second dose for TCRbeta chain sequencing. This specimen was peripheral blood, taken on day 0 of AZD1222 vaccination. This sequence uses TRBV18 and TRBJ1-2; D gene: possibly TRBD1, on 6 matching bases. The clonotype was recovered from an adult in good health. Read as DNA, the sequence is TGTGCCAGCTCACTGCGACAGGACCTCTCCTATGGCTACACCTTC. Translated, it gives CASSLRQDLSYGYTF.